Shown below are 25 T cell receptor beta chains from a single sample sequenced in a study of Graves' ophthalmopathy and Graves' hyperthyroidism. Beta-chain TCR CDR3 regions were amplified from RNA transcripts. RT-PCR was first run with HTBI primers, then multiplex PCR in a second round. In TCRdb, the multiplex PCR reads were re-called with MiXCR into one record per CDR3 protein. The data contain about 1.2 million distinct CDR3 sequences, about two fifths of them seen just once; the ten biggest clones take up roughly 10%. Sequenced sample: peripheral blood or thyroid tissue (not recorded which). These receptors were collected from an adult man with Graves' hyperthyroidism.

Turning to this clonotype: A read error is possible here, since a much larger clone lies one base away. This chain connects TRBV19 to TRBJ1-1; the match to TRBD1 covers 7 bases. Germline values: CDR1 LNHDA, CDR2 SQIVND (reference sequence). With V trimmed by 7 bases and J by 4 bases, 9 bases remained unmatched. The CDR3 totals 14 residues. The CDR3 loop is CASTPTGRSTEAFF. The CDR3 DNA reads as TGTGCCAGTACTCCGACAGGGAGGAGCACTGAAGCTTTCTTT.

This chain joins TRBV5-6 and TRBJ2-6; D is perhaps TRBD1 (5 bases). The CDR3 runs to 17 residues. Germline V gene lookup returns CDR1 SGHDT and CDR2 YYEEEE. The germline V and J ends were trimmed by 2 bases and 0 bases, with 12 bases remaining between them. This chain's CDR3 is CASSFDSLSSGANVLTF. The DNA for the CDR3 is TGTGCCAGCAGCTTCGACAGCCTCAGCTCTGGGGCCAACGTCCTGACTTTC.

The chain joins TRBV29-1 to TRBJ2-7; 9 bases are shared with TRBD1. V trimming: 7 bases; J trimming: 4 bases; junction bases outside the gene matches: 8. Germline values: CDR1 SQVTM, CDR2 ANQGSEA. The CDR3 has 13 amino acids. The CDR3 loop reads CSARTGTGYEQYF. CDR3 nucleotide sequence: TGCAGCGCCCGGACGGGGACAGGGTACGAGCAGTACTTC.

This clonotype showed up many times. The chain is built from TRBV29-1 and TRBJ1-2; D gene unclear. The CDR3 contains 12 residues. Germline lookup yields CDR1 SQVTM and CDR2 ANQGSEA. The germline V and J ends were trimmed by 3 bases and 7 bases, with 12 bases remaining between them. The CDR3 spells CSVEGSGLGYTF. The CDR3 coding sequence is TGCAGCGTTGAGGGGTCCGGGCTTGGCTACACCTTC.

V and J are TRBV7-9 and TRBJ2-4; possibly TRBD1 or TRBD2 for D (5 bases each). V gave up 5 bases and J gave up 8 bases, with 13 bases separating them. The CDR3 totals 13 residues. CDR1 SEHNR and CDR2 FQNEAQ come from the germline V gene (reference sequence). The CDR3, as DNA: TGTGCCAGCAGCACAGGCTGGGGAGACATTCAGTACTTC. As protein: CASSTGWGDIQYF.

This clonotype has a count of ten or more. The genes are TRBV6-5 and TRBJ2-7; D not resolved. Germline-derived CDR1 and CDR2 are MNHEY and SVGAGI. This CDR3 contains 11 residues. V was trimmed by 7 bases and J by 3 bases, leaving 7 bases between them. The chain's CDR3 is CASTDGYEQYF. In DNA, the CDR3 is TGTGCCAGCACTGACGGCTACGAGCAGTACTTC.

This clonotype came up many times. This rearrangement joins TRBV10-3 to TRBJ2-7, with 12 nucleotides matching TRBD2. J gave up 2 bases and V 7 bases, and 6 bases lay outside the gene matches. The CDR3 is 15 residues long. Germline V gene lookup returns CDR1 ENHRY and CDR2 SYGVKD. DNA of the CDR3: TGTGCCATCAATACAGGACTAGCGGGGCCCTACGAGCAGTACTTC. The encoded protein is CAINTGLAGPYEQYF.

This clonotype was seen many times. The CDR3 DNA reads TGTGCCAGCAGCTTAGGGGGACGGCTGAACACTGAAGCTTTCTTT. Protein product: CASSLGGRLNTEAFF. The chain uses TRBV7-9 and TRBJ1-1; a possible D gene is TRBD1 (5 bases). V lost 1 base and J lost 0, with 9 bases in between. Germline lookup yields CDR1 SEHNR and CDR2 FQNEAQ (reference sequence). The CDR3 has 15 residues.

This clonotype was found many times. The CDR3 DNA reads as TGTGCCACCAGCAGGACAGCGGGAAGCTCCTACGAGCAGTACTTC. It codes for CATSRTAGSSYEQYF. The chain joins TRBV15 to TRBJ2-7; 7 bases agree with TRBD2. From germline, CDR1 is LNHNV and CDR2 YYDKDF (reference sequence). This CDR3 contains 15 residues. The J segment lost 0 bases and the V segment lost 3 bases, leaving 5 bases of the junction unmatched.

This clonotype occurred many times. This chain's CDR3 is CASSYGPAEKLFF. The CDR3 DNA is TGTGCCAGCAGTTACGGGCCAGCTGAAAAACTGTTTTTT. The chain is built from TRBV6-5 and TRBJ1-4; D is uncertain. CDR1 and CDR2 from the germline V gene are MNHEY and SVGAGI. The CDR3 contains 13 residues. The V and J ends lost 2 bases and 7 bases respectively, with 8 bases between them.

This clonotype occurred many times. The chain uses TRBV29-1 and TRBJ1-2, with D possibly being TRBD1 (5 bases). The V end lost 3 bases, the J end lost 8 bases, and 31 bases lay between the germline ends. Looked up from germline, CDR1 is SQVTM and CDR2 is ANQGSEA. The CDR3 is made up of 18 amino acids. As DNA, the CDR3 is TGCAGCGTTGATCGAGGAGGTAGAGCCGGCGAGAAAGGGGTCGGCTACACCTTC. It translates to CSVDRGGRAGEKGVGYTF. The full variable domain, completed using reference TRBV29-1 and TRBJ1-2, is SAVISQKPSRDICQRGTSLTIQCQVDSQVTMMFWYRQQPGQSLTLIATANQGSEATYESGFVIDKFPISRPNLTFSTLTVSNMSPEDSSIYLCSVDRGGRAGEKGVGYTFGSGTRLTVV.

This clonotype was detected a few times. The DNA for the CDR3 is TGCAGTGCTAGTCCGAGCTCGGTCCTATTTAAAGAGACCCAGTACTTC. The encoded protein is CSASPSSVLFKETQYF. The rearrangement joins TRBV20-1 to TRBJ2-5; D uncertain. The CDR3 length is 16 residues. Between the trimmed V and J ends, which lost 3 bases and 3 bases, there was a span of 20 bases. Germline CDR1 is DFQATT and CDR2 is SNEGSKA (reference sequence).

This clonotype has at least ten counts. Sequence at one end of the junction differs from germline and may be a read error. The rearrangement uses TRBV5-5 and TRBJ2-6, with D tentatively TRBD1 (6 bases). The V gene's germline CDR1 is SGHKS and CDR2 YYEKEE (reference sequence). The CDR3 length is 13 residues. This chain's CDR3 is CASTGIGANVLTF. The CDR3, as DNA: TGTGCAAGCACAGGGATTGGGGCCAACGTCCTGACTTTC.

In this sample, this clonotype turned up many times. The chain employs TRBV25-1 and TRBJ1-2; no firm D call. The CDR3 consists of 11 residues. Germline V lookup: CDR1 MGHDK, CDR2 SYGVNS. Trimming left V 3 bases short and J 7 bases short, with 6 bases between. The CDR3 spells CASSDVFGYTF. The CDR3 region has the DNA TGTGCCAGCAGTGACGTGTTTGGCTACACCTTC.

The chain is built from TRBV15 and TRBJ1-4; 7 bases map to TRBD1. Per germline, CDR1 LNHNV and CDR2 YYDKDF (reference sequence). J lost 2 bases, V lost 8 bases, and 8 bases had no gene match. CDR3 size: 15 residues. The CDR3 reads CATLRGDSTNEKLFF. DNA for the CDR3: TGTGCCACCCTCAGGGGGGACTCGACTAATGAAAAACTGTTTTTT.

This clonotype was counted many times. The V call is TRBV6-5, the J call TRBJ2-5, with TRBD1 matching over 11 bases. Germline-derived CDR1 and CDR2 are MNHEY and SVGAGI. Trimming at V came to 4 bases and at J to 5 bases, leaving 6 bases not matched to a gene. The CDR3 is 15 residues long. CDR3 DNA: TGTGCCAGCAGTTGGTGGACAGGGGGCGCGGAGACCCAGTACTTC. This encodes CASSWWTGGAETQYF.

This clonotype appeared once. This sequence joins TRBV29-1 and TRBJ2-7, with a weak D call TRBD2 (5 bases). Germline CDR1 SQVTM, CDR2 ANQGSEA. Trimming removed 5 bases from V and 5 bases from J, with 16 bases in between. CDR3 length: 13 residues. The CDR3 DNA follows: TGCAGCGTTAAGCCCGGGGTCGGGAACGAGCAGTACTTC. It is translated as CSVKPGVGNEQYF.

The V and J genes are TRBV29-1 and TRBJ2-5, with TRBD2 identical over 12 bases. Germline assignment: CDR1 SQVTM and CDR2 ANQGSEA. This CDR3 has 14 residues. The V gene end was trimmed by 6 bases and the J gene end by 2 bases; junction bases not matched to a gene: 4. CDR3 coding DNA: TGCAGCGTAGTACTAGCGGGGGGTCAAGAGACCCAGTACTTC. Translation gives CSVVLAGGQETQYF.

As for this clonotype: One junction end does not reproduce the germline sequence, and a read error may be involved. This chain uses TRBV10-3 with TRBJ2-7; D may be TRBD1 (6 bases). Germline lookup yields CDR1 ENHRY and CDR2 SYGVKD. The CDR3 is 15 residues long. The CDR3 loop is CASSVDHRDSYEQYF. The CDR3 DNA sequence: TGTGCCAGCAGTGTCGATCACAGGGATTCCTACGAGCAGTACTTC.

The V gene is TRBV7-9, the J gene TRBJ1-2; 10 nucleotides line up with TRBD1. The CDR3 has 15 amino acids. Looked up from germline, CDR1 is SEHNR and CDR2 is FQNEAQ (reference sequence). J gave up 4 bases and V 5 bases, and 7 bases lay outside the gene matches. The CDR3 region has the DNA TGTGCCAGCAGCCCCATGGGACAGGGGACCTATGGCTACACCTTC. It yields the protein CASSPMGQGTYGYTF.

This clonotype was detected many times. This chain connects TRBV11-2 to TRBJ1-2, with 7 nucleotides matching TRBD1. Germline CDR1 is SGHAT and CDR2 is FQNNGV. The junction had 3 bases not matched to a gene; V was cut back by 1 base and J by 7 bases. CDR3 length equals 13 residues. For the CDR3, the DNA is TGTGCCAGCAGCTTAGCGGCAGGGGGTGGCTACACCTTC. As protein: CASSLAAGGGYTF.

V usage is TRBV29-1 and J usage is TRBJ2-2; unclear D gene. Trimming cost V 7 bases and J 8 bases, with 5 bases left between them. Germline values: CDR1 SQVTM, CDR2 ANQGSEA. This CDR3 region has 9 residues. As DNA, the CDR3 is TGCAGCGGCTCAGGGGAGCTGTTTTTT. Residues: CSGSGELFF.

The chain combines TRBV10-3 with TRBJ1-5, with D uncertain. Per the germline V gene, CDR1 is ENHRY and CDR2 is SYGVKD. Trimming cost V 7 bases and J 4 bases, with 8 bases left between them. The CDR3 totals 12 residues. The CDR3 spells CAITSGNQPQHF. CDR3 DNA sequence: TGTGCCATCACTAGCGGGAATCAGCCCCAGCATTTT.

This clonotype occurred many times. The chain joins TRBV7-9 to TRBJ2-7; D call uncertain. Trimming pared 4 bases from V and 2 bases from J, leaving 18 bases between. Germline assignment: CDR1 SEHNR and CDR2 FQNEAQ (reference sequence). This CDR3 comprises 16 residues. The CDR3 here is CASSSHPSDEPYEQYF. The CDR3 nucleotides read TGTGCCAGCAGCTCACATCCCTCGGACGAGCCCTACGAGCAGTACTTC.

Ten or more counts support this clonotype. The chain carries TRBV7-6 and TRBJ2-2; 10 nucleotides match TRBD1. This CDR3 comprises 18 residues. The junction had 11 bases not matched to a gene; V was cut back by 2 bases and J by 5 bases. CDR1 is SGHVS, CDR2 FNYEAQ, per germline. CDR3 sequence: CASSLSARRDRGTGELFF. The CDR3 DNA follows: TGTGCCAGCAGCTTATCCGCACGTAGGGACAGGGGAACCGGGGAGCTGTTTTTT.